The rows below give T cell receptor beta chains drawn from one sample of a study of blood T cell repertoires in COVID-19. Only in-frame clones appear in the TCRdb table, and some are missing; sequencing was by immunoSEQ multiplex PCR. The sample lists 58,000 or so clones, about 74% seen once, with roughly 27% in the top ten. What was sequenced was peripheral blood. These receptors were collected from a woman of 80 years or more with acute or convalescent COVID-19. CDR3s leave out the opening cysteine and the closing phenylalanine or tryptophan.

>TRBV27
ASRVGQTSNTEAF
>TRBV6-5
ASRWTGRSYGYT
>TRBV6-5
AARRDEYNEQF
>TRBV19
ASSIGAYNEQF
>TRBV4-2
ASSQDFGGTDTQY
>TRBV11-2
ASSLVVGTTNYGYT
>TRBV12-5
ASGHAGGLQY
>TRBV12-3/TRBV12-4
ASSPSGMFIQY
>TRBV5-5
ASSFTGNHIQY
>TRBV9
ASSVEPSGSSETQY
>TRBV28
ASSLTGSLAKNIQY
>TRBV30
AWSRGSGNTIY
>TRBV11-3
ASSPRTRPSYEQY
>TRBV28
ASTNRGNTEAF
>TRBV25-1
ASRDSGTSPYEQY
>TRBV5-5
ASSSLFSLRGYT
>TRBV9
ASSVVGTGPYNEQF
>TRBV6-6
ASSTQGRGGNGYT
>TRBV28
ASGDPGGTTNEKLF
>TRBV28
ASSLWTAGDHETQY
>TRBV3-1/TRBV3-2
ASSQASGTANTEAF
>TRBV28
ASSNRGGNQPQH
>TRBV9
ASSVVGGEQY
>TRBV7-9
ASSKRGNTGELF
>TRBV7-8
ASSPPVVNTGELF
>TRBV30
AWRTGGGADTQY
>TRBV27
ASRGSSTDTQY
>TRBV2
ASRTGGKETQY
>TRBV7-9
ASSPGTGTDTQY
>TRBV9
ASSVDVGGPRGNEKLF
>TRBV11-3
ASSLEQGAGEQF